The entry below describes one TCR beta chain. Its antigen is still unknown. This record comes from a study of T cells in localized non-small cell lung cancer. Study-level results: There was higher T cell clonality in uninvolved adjacent lung than in tumor, and it was highest there. Paired adjacent lung recovered a median approximately 57 of the top 100 tumor clones. Higher blood T cell density went with longer overall survival. Sequencing, confined to only one tumor region, leaves heterogeneity possible.

Sequencing used immunoSEQ multiplex PCR; TCRdb keeps in-frame clones, though not all of them. Of a few thousand clones listed, about 25% are singletons. The CDR3 is made up of 15 amino acids. The germline V gene encodes CDR1 LNHDA and CDR2 SQIVND (reference sequence). V was clipped by 5 bases and J by 1 base; unmatched bases: 5. The chain is built from TRBV19 and TRBJ2-5; 9 bases map to TRBD1. The receptor comes from a male donor aged 60 or older with stage I lung adenocarcinoma. The sequencing used lung tumor tissue, collected before any cancer treatment. The CDR3, as DNA: TGTGCCAGTAGTCTGGGGACAGGGTCCCAAGAGACCCAGTACTTC. It specifies CASSLGTGSQETQYF.